These 22 T cell receptor beta chains were sequenced from one sample in a study of a mutant IDH1 vaccine in newly diagnosed glioma. Time point in this sample: week 11, during vaccination. In the vaccine, a single dose held 300 ug of the mutant IDH1 20-mer peptide, along with topical imiquimod. Only in-frame clones appear in the TCRdb table, and some are missing; sequencing was by immunoSEQ multiplex PCR. The sample has about 21,000 clones; about 90% are singletons. Antigens for these TCRs are unknown. Sequencing used PBMCs, obtained from a glioma patient whose treatment included an IDH1 peptide vaccine. All receptors come from a woman between 40 and 55 years old with glioma.

V usage is TRBV6-5 and J usage is TRBJ2-7; 9 positions match TRBD1. The V gene end was trimmed by 6 bases and the J gene end by 4 bases; junction bases not matched to a gene: 4. CDR3 size: 13 residues. Germline CDR1 MNHEY, CDR2 SVGAGI. The CDR3 nucleotides are TGTGCCAGCAGCAGCGGGACAGGGTACGAGCAGTACTTC. Its translation is CASSSGTGYEQYF.

V is TRBV30 and J is TRBJ2-6, with D uncertain. The germline gives CDR1 GTSNPN, CDR2 SVGIG (reference sequence). This CDR3 is 15 amino acids long. V lost 0 bases and J lost 0, with 6 bases in between. CDR3 region: CAWSVLASGANVLTF. CDR3 DNA: TGTGCCTGGAGTGTACTTGCCTCTGGGGCCAACGTCCTGACTTTC.

This clone was found once. The rearrangement joins TRBV5-1 to TRBJ1-1, with 7 positions matching TRBD1. V trimming: 3 bases; J trimming: 2 bases; junction bases outside the gene matches: 7. The CDR3 is 15 amino acids. Germline CDR1 is SGHRS and CDR2 is YFSETQ. The CDR3 region is CASSSPGTDNTEAFF. DNA of the CDR3: TGCGCCAGCAGCTCTCCCGGGACAGATAACACTGAAGCTTTCTTT.

The chain uses TRBV2 and TRBJ1-2; D is uncertain. Germline CDR1 is SNHLY and CDR2 is FYNNEI. This CDR3 has 14 amino acids. The germline V and J ends were trimmed by 6 bases and 9 bases, with 20 bases remaining between them. CDR3 in amino acids: CASRLLDAAGRYTF. The CDR3, as DNA: TGTGCCAGCAGGCTACTGGACGCAGCAGGCCGCTACACCTTC.

This clone was counted once. The chain is built from TRBV5-1 and TRBJ1-2, with 9 nucleotides matching TRBD1. The CDR3 is 14 amino acids. The V gene's germline CDR1 is SGHRS and CDR2 YFSETQ. J gave up 5 bases and V 4 bases, and 6 bases lay outside the gene matches. CDR3 nucleotide sequence: TGCGCCAGCAGCCCTCGGGACAGGGTTTATGGCTACACCTTC. Protein: CASSPRDRVYGYTF.

The CDR3 is CASSYDDCVTGGAPRQETQYF. The DNA for the CDR3 is TGTGCCAGCAGTTACGACGATTGCGTCACAGGGGGAGCCCCACGACAAGAGACCCAGTACTTC. The chain has TRBV6-7 and TRBJ2-5; 8 bases match TRBD1. TRBV6-7 is flagged as an ORF with uncertain function. V gave up 2 bases and J gave up 2 bases; unmatched junction bases: 22. The CDR3 contains 21 residues.

The chain employs TRBV5-4 and TRBJ2-3; D uncertain. Germline values: CDR1 SGHNT, CDR2 YYREEE (reference sequence). The CDR3 loop spans 15 amino acids. Between the trimmed V and J ends, which lost 0 bases and 5 bases, there was a span of 13 bases. The chain's CDR3 is CASSLGARGGDTQYF. CDR3 nucleotides: TGTGCCAGCAGCTTGGGGGCCCGCGGCGGAGATACGCAGTATTTT.

The chain uses TRBV5-4 and TRBJ1-2, with 7 bases aligning to TRBD1. CDR1 is SGHNT and CDR2 is YYREEE in the germline V gene (reference sequence). Germline trimming cut 2 bases from V and 7 bases from J; bases unmatched to any gene: 14. The CDR3 has 16 residues. Here the CDR3 reads CASSLRTGRSGGGYTF. The DNA of the CDR3 is TGTGCCAGCAGCTTAAGGACAGGTCGATCTGGGGGTGGCTACACCTTC.

V is TRBV5-4 and J is TRBJ1-6; 9 positions agree with TRBD1. Losses at the gene ends were 4 bases for V and 14 bases for J; bases not matched to a gene: 13. This CDR3 has 15 amino acids. Germline CDR1 reads SGHNT; CDR2 reads YYREEE (reference sequence). DNA of the CDR3: TGTGCCAGCAGCGGGTCGGGGACAGGGAGGTCCGCCCTCCACTTT. Translation: CASSGSGTGRSALHF.

The count of this clone is one. The gene calls are TRBV5-1 and TRBJ1-1; D unclear. This CDR3 is 14 amino acids long. Trimming stripped 0 bases from V and 4 bases from J, with 10 bases between. CDR1 is SGHRS, CDR2 YFSETQ, per germline. Here the CDR3 DNA reads TGCGCCAGCAGCTTGGAAGCGGGTCCCACTGAAGCTTTCTTT. Translating gives CASSLEAGPTEAFF.

The chain links TRBV7-6 to TRBJ1-5; the D gene is possibly TRBD1 (6 bases). The CDR3 sequence is 15 residues long. V dropped 4 bases and J dropped 3 bases, with 13 bases sitting between them. The germline CDR1 and CDR2 sequences are SGHVS and FNYEAQ. The DNA for the CDR3 is TGTGCCAGCAGCTCCCATGCAGGGGACAATCAGCCCCAGCATTTT. As protein: CASSSHAGDNQPQHF.

This chain links TRBV4-3 with TRBJ1-2; D remains unclear. Germline V gene sequence: CDR1 LGHNA, CDR2 YSLEER. This CDR3 has 13 amino acids. V shed 4 bases and J shed 8 bases, with 14 bases lying between them. CDR3 amino acids: CASSPRRGEGYTF. Here the CDR3 DNA reads TGCGCCAGCAGCCCCCGACGTGGGGAAGGCTACACCTTC.

This clone was recorded once. The chain links TRBV2 to TRBJ1-2, with D uncertain. Germline loops: CDR1 SNHLY, CDR2 FYNNEI. Trimming left V 7 bases short and J 8 bases short, with 23 bases between. The CDR3 has 15 amino acids. DNA of the CDR3: TGTGCCAGCAACCTTTTTGTTGAGGGAGCCCGGGGCTACACCTTC. This sequence encodes CASNLFVEGARGYTF.

The count of this clone is one. This chain uses TRBV2 with TRBJ1-1, with unresolved D. From germline, CDR1 is SNHLY and CDR2 FYNNEI. There are 14 residues in the CDR3. Deletions cut 6 bases from V and 0 bases from J, with 11 bases between. The CDR3 DNA follows: TGTGCCAGCAGCCCCACGGTTCTGAACACTGAAGCTTTCTTT. Its translation is CASSPTVLNTEAFF.

This chain links TRBV6-1 with TRBJ1-1; D not certain. Germline V lookup: CDR1 MNHNS, CDR2 SASEGT. Trimming shortened V by 3 bases and J by 0 bases, and 11 bases separated the two germline ends. This CDR3 has 15 amino acids. The CDR3 reads CASSETGLMNTEAFF. CDR3 nucleotides: TGTGCCAGCAGTGAGACTGGGCTCATGAACACTGAAGCTTTCTTT.

This rearrangement joins TRBV5-1 to TRBJ1-1, with a weak D call TRBD1 (6 bases). The CDR3 contains 15 residues. Germline CDR1 reads SGHRS; CDR2 reads YFSETQ. V lost 0 bases to trimming and J lost 0 bases, with 9 bases between them. CDR3 nucleotides: TGCGCCAGCAGCTTGGAGGGGGGGTTGAACACTGAAGCTTTCTTT. Amino acids: CASSLEGGLNTEAFF.

V gene TRBV2 combines with J gene TRBJ1-2; 7 bases map to TRBD1. The germline V gene has CDR1 SNHLY and CDR2 FYNNEI. The CDR3 has 16 amino acids. J lost 3 bases, V lost 6 bases, and 13 bases had no gene match. CDR3 residues: CASSAARQGGDYGYTF. The CDR3 nucleotides are TGTGCCAGCAGCGCAGCCCGACAGGGAGGGGACTATGGCTACACCTTC.

The chain links TRBV5-1 to TRBJ1-1; no clear D gene. The germline V gene has CDR1 SGHRS and CDR2 YFSETQ. Trimming stripped 0 bases from V and 7 bases from J, with 10 bases between. There are 13 residues in the CDR3. The CDR3 is CASSLARGNEAFF. The CDR3 bases are TGCGCCAGCAGCTTGGCCCGTGGGAATGAAGCTTTCTTT.

This clone appeared a few times. The V gene is TRBV5-4, the J gene TRBJ1-1, with D possibly being TRBD1 (5 bases). V was shortened by 4 bases and J by 0 bases, with 13 bases between the two germline ends. This CDR3 region has 15 residues. Germline V gene data show CDR1 as SGHNT and CDR2 as YYREEE (reference sequence). The CDR3 sequence: CASSGADSMNTEAFF. The CDR3 nucleotides are TGTGCCAGCAGCGGTGCTGACAGCATGAACACTGAAGCTTTCTTT. Filled out from reference TRBV5-4 and TRBJ1-1, the complete variable domain reads ETGVTQSPTHLIKTRGQQVTLRCSSQSGHNTVSWYQQALGQGPQFIFQYYREEENGRGNFPPRFSGLQFPNYSSELNVNALELDDSALYLCASSGADSMNTEAFFGQGTRLTVV.

The V call is TRBV7-2, the J call TRBJ2-5; D may be TRBD2 (5 bases). The CDR3 runs 14 residues. Germline-derived CDR1 and CDR2 are SGHTA and FQGNSA. Trimming removed 1 base at V and 2 bases at J, with 8 bases between. The CDR3 sequence: CASSLVGVQETQYF. DNA of the CDR3: TGTGCCAGCAGCTTAGTCGGGGTGCAAGAGACCCAGTACTTC.

This chain uses TRBV6-6 with TRBJ2-5, with 12 bases fitting TRBD1. V lost 6 bases, J lost 2 bases, and 7 bases stayed unmatched. The CDR3 is 16 amino acids. Per germline, CDR1 MNHNY and CDR2 SVGAGI (reference sequence). CDR3 amino acids: CASSFRGQGAQETQYF. The CDR3 DNA sequence: TGTGCCAGCAGCTTCCGGGGACAGGGGGCTCAAGAGACCCAGTACTTC.

The chain employs TRBV9 and TRBJ1-1; 8 bases are a match to TRBD1. The CDR3 spans 13 residues. Unmatched junction bases numbered 2, after V lost 0 bases and J lost 7 bases. Looked up from germline, CDR1 is SGDLS and CDR2 is YYNGEE. CDR3 sequence: CASSVGTGFEAFF. The CDR3 DNA is TGTGCCAGCAGCGTAGGGACAGGGTTTGAAGCTTTCTTT.